A selection of T cell receptor beta chains follows, all from one sample in a study of blood T cell repertoires in COVID-19. The table came from immunoSEQ multiplex PCR; TCRdb's copy has only in-frame clones and leaves some out. The table lists 80,000 to 100,000 clones, around 96% of them singletons. Sequencing input: peripheral blood. These TCRs come from a human donor with active COVID-19. The donor label of this sample is uncertain. CDR3s include the opening cysteine and the closing phenylalanine or tryptophan. The D gene is left open where the match is weak. The size entry is marked missing in some rows and otherwise reads once, few, many or a size class.

TRBV5-1	TRBJ2-2	-	-	TGCGCCAGCAGCTTGGAGACAGCTCGGGCCGGGGAGCTGTTTTTT	CASSLETARAGELFF
TRBV9	TRBJ1-5	-	-	TGTGCCAGCAGCGTAGATGGCAGGGAAGGTCAGCCCCAGCATTTT	CASSVDGREGQPQHF
TRBV28	TRBJ2-7	-	-	TGTGCCAGCAGTGACAGGAAAAGCTCCTACGAGCAGTACTTC	CASSDRKSSYEQYF
TRBV7-2	TRBJ2-2	TRBD2	-	TGTGCCAGCAGCCCGAGAACACTAGCGGGGGCGTCGAACACCGGGGAGCTGTTTTTT	CASSPRTLAGASNTGELFF
TRBV5-1	TRBJ2-7	TRBD2	-	TGCGCCAGCAGCGCTGGACTAGCGGGAGGCGGTGAGCAGTACTTC	CASSAGLAGGGEQYF
TRBV27	TRBJ1-5	-	once	TGTGCCAGCCAGGACGTAGGGGGCAATCAGCCCCAGCATTTT	CASQDVGGNQPQHF
TRBV19	TRBJ2-1	TRBD2	-	TGTGCCAGTAGTATTTTGCGGGGGGCCCACAATGAGCAGTTCTTC	CASSILRGAHNEQFF
TRBV18	TRBJ2-2	TRBD2	-	TGTGCCAGCTCACCACGGCCCAGCGGGGGACCATACGCGAACACCGGGGAGCTGTTTTTT	CASSPRPSGGPYANTGELFF
TRBV11-1	TRBJ2-3	TRBD2	-	TGTGCCAGCAGCTCCCTAGCGGGGGCCCATACGCAGTATTTT	CASSSLAGAHTQYF
TRBV7-2	TRBJ2-3	TRBD2	-	TGTGCCAGCAGCTTAGGACTAGCGGGAGTCTCAGATACGCAGTATTTT	CASSLGLAGVSDTQYF
TRBV6-6	TRBJ2-5	-	-	TGTGCCAGCAGTTCTAAAGAGACCCAGTACTTC	CASSSKETQYF
TRBV27	TRBJ2-5	-	-	TGTGCCAGCAGTTTAATCGGGGAAGAGACCCAGTACTTC	CASSLIGEETQYF
TRBV5-1	TRBJ2-3	-	-	TGCGCCAGCAGCGAAAGGGGATCCAGCACAGATACGCAGTATTTT	CASSERGSSTDTQYF
TRBV29-1	TRBJ2-1	-	-	TGCAGCGTTGGGGGGGTTTTGCGAGGTAATGAGCAGTTCTTC	CSVGGVLRGNEQFF
TRBV18	TRBJ2-1	TRBD1	once	TGTGCCAGCTCACCCGCAGGGGGATCCTACAATGAGCAGTTCTTC	CASSPAGGSYNEQFF
TRBV4-3	TRBJ2-5	TRBD2	once	TGCGCCAGCAGCCAAGACCGCCTAGCGGAGAGGGGAGAGACCCAGTACTTC	CASSQDRLAERGETQYF
TRBV25-1	TRBJ2-3	TRBD2	-	TGTGCCAGCAGTGACCCGGGACTAGGTATGACAGATACGCAGTATTTT	CASSDPGLGMTDTQYF
TRBV9	TRBJ2-1	TRBD2	-	TGTGCCAGCAGCGTAGGCGGGGGCAATGAGCAGTTCTTC	CASSVGGGNEQFF
TRBV29-1	TRBJ2-3	TRBD1	-	TGCAGCGTTGCCGGGACAGGGGGCGTGGATACGCAGTATTTT	CSVAGTGGVDTQYF
TRBV9	TRBJ2-2	TRBD1	-	TGTGCCAGCAGCGTAGAGGGGGTACCCGGGACAGGGGGTAACGGGGAGCTGTTTTTT	CASSVEGVPGTGGNGELFF
TRBV13	TRBJ2-7	TRBD1	-	TGTGCCAGCAGCAGTCGGGGGACAGGGTTCTACGAGCAGTACTTC	CASSSRGTGFYEQYF